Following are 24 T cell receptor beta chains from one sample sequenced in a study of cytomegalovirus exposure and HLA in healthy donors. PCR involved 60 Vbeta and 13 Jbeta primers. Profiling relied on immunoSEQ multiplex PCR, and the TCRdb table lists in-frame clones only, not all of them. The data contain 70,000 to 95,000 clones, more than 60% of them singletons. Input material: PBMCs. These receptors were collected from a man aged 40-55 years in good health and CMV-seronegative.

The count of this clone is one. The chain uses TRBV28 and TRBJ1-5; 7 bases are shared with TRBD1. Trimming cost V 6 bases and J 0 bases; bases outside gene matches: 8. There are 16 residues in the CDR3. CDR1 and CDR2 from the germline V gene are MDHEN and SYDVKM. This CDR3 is CASSLDRALSNQPQHF. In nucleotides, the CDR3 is TGTGCCAGCAGCCTCGACAGGGCGCTTAGCAATCAGCCCCAGCATTTT.

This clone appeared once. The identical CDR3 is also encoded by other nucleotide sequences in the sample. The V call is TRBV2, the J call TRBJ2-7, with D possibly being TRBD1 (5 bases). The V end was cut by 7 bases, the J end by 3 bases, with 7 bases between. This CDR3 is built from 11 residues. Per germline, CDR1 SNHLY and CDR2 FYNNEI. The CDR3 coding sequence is TGTGCCAGCAAAACAGGCTACGAGCAGTACTTC. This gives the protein CASKTGYEQYF.

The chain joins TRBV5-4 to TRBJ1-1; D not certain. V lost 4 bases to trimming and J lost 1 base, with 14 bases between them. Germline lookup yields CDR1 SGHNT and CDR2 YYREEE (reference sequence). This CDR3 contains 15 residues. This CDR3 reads CASSRVFRSNTEAFF. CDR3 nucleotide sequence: TGTGCCAGCAGCCGAGTCTTTCGGTCGAACACTGAAGCTTTCTTT. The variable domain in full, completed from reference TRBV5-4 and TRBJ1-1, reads ETGVTQSPTHLIKTRGQQVTLRCSSQSGHNTVSWYQQALGQGPQFIFQYYREEENGRGNFPPRFSGLQFPNYSSELNVNALELDDSALYLCASSRVFRSNTEAFFGQGTRLTVV.

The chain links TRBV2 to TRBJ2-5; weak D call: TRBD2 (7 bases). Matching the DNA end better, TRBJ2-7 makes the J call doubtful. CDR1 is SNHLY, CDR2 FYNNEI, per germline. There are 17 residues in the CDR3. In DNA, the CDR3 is TGTGCCAGCAGTGAAGGGAGGGGGGGACGAAACCTCTACGAGCAGTACTTC. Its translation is CASSEGRGGRNLYEQYF.

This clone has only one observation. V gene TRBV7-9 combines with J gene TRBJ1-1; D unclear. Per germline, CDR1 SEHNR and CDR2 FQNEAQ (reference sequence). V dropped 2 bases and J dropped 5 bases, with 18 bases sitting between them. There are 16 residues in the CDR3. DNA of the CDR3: TGTGCCAGCAGCTTACGCGAGGAGGCCCCCGGGACTGAAGCTTTCTTT. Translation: CASSLREEAPGTEAFF.

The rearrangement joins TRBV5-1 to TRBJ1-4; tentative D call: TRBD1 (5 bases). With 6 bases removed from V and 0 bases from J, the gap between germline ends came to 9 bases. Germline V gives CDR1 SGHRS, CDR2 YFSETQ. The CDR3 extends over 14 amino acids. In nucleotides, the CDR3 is TGCGCCAGCAAGACCAGGGCAACTAATGAAAAACTGTTTTTT. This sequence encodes CASKTRATNEKLFF.

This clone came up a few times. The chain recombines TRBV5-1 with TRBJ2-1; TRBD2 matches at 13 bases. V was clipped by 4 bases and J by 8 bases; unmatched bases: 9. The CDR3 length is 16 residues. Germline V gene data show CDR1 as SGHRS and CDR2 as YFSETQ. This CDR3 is CASSARTSGSSDEQFF. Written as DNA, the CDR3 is TGCGCCAGCAGCGCGCGGACTAGCGGGAGTTCCGATGAGCAGTTCTTC.

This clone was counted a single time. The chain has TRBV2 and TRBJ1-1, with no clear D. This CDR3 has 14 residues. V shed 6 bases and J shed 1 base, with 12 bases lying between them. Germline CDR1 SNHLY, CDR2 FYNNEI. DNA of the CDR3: TGTGCCAGCAGAGTCAACAACCAGAACACTGAAGCTTTCTTT. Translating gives CASRVNNQNTEAFF.

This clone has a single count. The CDR3 coding sequence is TGCGCCAGCAGCTTGTCCGGGAGCCTAGAGTACAATGAGCAGTTCTTC. Its translation is CASSLSGSLEYNEQFF. The V call is TRBV5-1, the J call TRBJ2-1, with a weak D call TRBD2 (6 bases). The germline gives CDR1 SGHRS, CDR2 YFSETQ. The V and J ends lost 1 base and 4 bases respectively, with 15 bases between them. This CDR3 has 16 residues.

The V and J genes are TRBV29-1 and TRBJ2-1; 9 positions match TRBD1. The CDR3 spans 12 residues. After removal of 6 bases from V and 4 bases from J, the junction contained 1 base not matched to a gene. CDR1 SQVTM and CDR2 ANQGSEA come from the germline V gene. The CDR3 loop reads CSVDRGYNEQFF. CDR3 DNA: TGCAGCGTGGACAGGGGTTACAATGAGCAGTTCTTC.

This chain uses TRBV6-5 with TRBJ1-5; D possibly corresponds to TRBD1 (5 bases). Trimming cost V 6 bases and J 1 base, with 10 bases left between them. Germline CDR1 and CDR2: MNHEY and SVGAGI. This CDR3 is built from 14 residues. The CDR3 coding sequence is TGTGCCAGCAGCTATTACAGGAGCAATCAGCCCCAGCATTTT. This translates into CASSYYRSNQPQHF.

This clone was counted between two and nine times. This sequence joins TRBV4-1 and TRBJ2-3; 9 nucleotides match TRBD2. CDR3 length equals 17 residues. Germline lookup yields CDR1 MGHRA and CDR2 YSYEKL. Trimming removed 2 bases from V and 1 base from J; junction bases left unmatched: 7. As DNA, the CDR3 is TGCGCCAGCAGCCAAACGCCTAGCGGGACACGCACAGATACGCAGTATTTT. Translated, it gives CASSQTPSGTRTDTQYF.

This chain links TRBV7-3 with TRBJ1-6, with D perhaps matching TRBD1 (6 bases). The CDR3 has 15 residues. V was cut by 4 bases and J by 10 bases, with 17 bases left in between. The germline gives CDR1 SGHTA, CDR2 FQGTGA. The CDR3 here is CASSSQGFPQSPLHF. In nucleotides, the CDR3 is TGTGCCAGCAGCTCCCAGGGGTTCCCCCAGTCACCCCTCCACTTT.

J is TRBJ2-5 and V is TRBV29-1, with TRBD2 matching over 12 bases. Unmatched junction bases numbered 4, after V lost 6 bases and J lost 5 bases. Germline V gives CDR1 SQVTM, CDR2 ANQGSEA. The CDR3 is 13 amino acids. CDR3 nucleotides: TGCAGCGTCGCTAGCGGGAGGGCCGAGACCCAGTACTTC. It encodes CSVASGRAETQYF.

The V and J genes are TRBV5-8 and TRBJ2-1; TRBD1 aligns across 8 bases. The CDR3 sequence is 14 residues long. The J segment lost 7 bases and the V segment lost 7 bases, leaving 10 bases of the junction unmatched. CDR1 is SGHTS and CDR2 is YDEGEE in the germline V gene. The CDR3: CASPYRGAFNEQFF. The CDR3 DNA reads TGTGCCAGCCCTTACAGGGGGGCCTTTAATGAGCAGTTCTTC.

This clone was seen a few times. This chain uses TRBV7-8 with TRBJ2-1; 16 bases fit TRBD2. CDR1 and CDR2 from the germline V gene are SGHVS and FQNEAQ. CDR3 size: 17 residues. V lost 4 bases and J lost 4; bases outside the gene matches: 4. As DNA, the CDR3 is TGTGCCAGCAGCTGGGGGGGACTAGCGGGAGGGTACAATGAGCAGTTCTTC. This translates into CASSWGGLAGGYNEQFF.

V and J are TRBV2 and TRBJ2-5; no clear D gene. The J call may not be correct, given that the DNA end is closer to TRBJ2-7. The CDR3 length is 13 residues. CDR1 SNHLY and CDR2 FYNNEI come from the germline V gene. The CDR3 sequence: CASSVTNSYEQYF. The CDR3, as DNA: TGTGCCAGCAGTGTCACGAATAGCTACGAGCAGTACTTC.

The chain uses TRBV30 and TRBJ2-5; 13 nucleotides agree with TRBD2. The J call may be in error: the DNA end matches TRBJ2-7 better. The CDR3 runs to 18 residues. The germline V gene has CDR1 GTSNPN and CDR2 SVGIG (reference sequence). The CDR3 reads CAWSVSAQGLAGADEQYF. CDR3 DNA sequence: TGTGCCTGGAGTGTAAGCGCCCAAGGACTAGCGGGAGCCGACGAGCAGTACTTC.

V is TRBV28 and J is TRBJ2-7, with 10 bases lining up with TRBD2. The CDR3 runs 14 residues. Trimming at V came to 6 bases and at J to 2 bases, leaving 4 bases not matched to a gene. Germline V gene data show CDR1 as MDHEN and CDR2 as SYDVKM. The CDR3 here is CASSLAGGPYEQYF. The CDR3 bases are TGTGCCAGCAGCTTAGCGGGAGGTCCCTACGAGCAGTACTTC. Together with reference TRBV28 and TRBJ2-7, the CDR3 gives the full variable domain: DVKVTQSSRYLVKRTGEKVFLECVQDMDHENMFWYRQDPGLGLRLIYFSYDVKMKEKGDIPEGYSVSREKKERFSLILESASTNQTSMYLCASSLAGGPYEQYFGPGTRLTVT.

CDR3 sequence reads: CASRPSEGSFDGYTF. The CDR3 nucleotides read TGCGCCAGCAGACCTTCGGAGGGAAGCTTTGATGGCTACACCTTC. This chain connects TRBV10-1 to TRBJ1-2; D not resolved. CDR1 is WNHNN and CDR2 is SYGVQD in the germline V gene (reference sequence). V was shortened by 6 bases and J by 6 bases, with 20 bases between the two germline ends. This CDR3 spans 15 amino acids.

Here the CDR3 DNA reads TGTGCCAGCAGCTCTACCGACTACGAGCAGTACTTC. This gives the protein CASSSTDYEQYF. J is TRBJ2-7 and V is TRBV11-3; D gene unclear. The CDR3 length is 12 residues. The germline CDR1 and CDR2 sequences are SGHNT and YENEEA. V dropped 4 bases and J dropped 3 bases, with 7 bases sitting between them.

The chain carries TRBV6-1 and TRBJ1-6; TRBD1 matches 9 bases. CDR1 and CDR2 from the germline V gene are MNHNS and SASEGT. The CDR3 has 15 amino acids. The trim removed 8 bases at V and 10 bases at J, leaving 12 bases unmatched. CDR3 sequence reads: CASGFAQGANSPLHF. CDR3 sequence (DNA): TGTGCCAGCGGTTTCGCACAGGGGGCGAACTCACCCCTCCACTTT.

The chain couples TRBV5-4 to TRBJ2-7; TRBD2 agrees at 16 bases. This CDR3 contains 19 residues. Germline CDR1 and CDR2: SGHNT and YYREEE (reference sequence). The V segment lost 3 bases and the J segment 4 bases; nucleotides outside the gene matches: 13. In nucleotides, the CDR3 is TGTGCCAGCAGCTCTAAAGCCCCCGGGACTAGCGGGAGGGTGTACGAGCAGTACTTC. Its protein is CASSSKAPGTSGRVYEQYF.

The CDR3 DNA is TGTGCCAGCAGCTTGGGAGGAGGGACCGGGGAGCTGTTTTTT. Translated, it gives CASSLGGGTGELFF. The V call is TRBV5-4, the J call TRBJ2-2, with D perhaps TRBD2 (6 bases). Germline loops: CDR1 SGHNT, CDR2 YYREEE (reference sequence). This CDR3 comprises 14 residues. V was shortened by 0 bases and J by 5 bases, with 8 bases between the two germline ends.